Below are 23 T cell receptor beta chains sequenced from a single sample in a study of T cell repertoires in ileal Crohn's disease. Generated by immunoSEQ multiplex PCR, the TCRdb table keeps only in-frame clones and is missing some. The sample has about 10,000 clones, roughly 78% seen once; the top ten hold around a fifth. Regarding time point: neoterminal ileum biopsy at postoperative endoscopy, about 6 months after surgery. Input material: ileal tissue. Receptor source: an adult with Crohn's disease.

V usage is TRBV6-4 and J usage is TRBJ1-1, with 8 bases matching TRBD1. The ends lost 0 bases at V and 0 bases at J; junction bases unmatched: 21. In germline, CDR1 is MRHNA, CDR2 SNTAGT. The CDR3 contains 22 residues. CDR3 protein: CASSDSMVQRAGGVGMNTEAFF. In DNA, the CDR3 is TGTGCCAGCAGTGACTCGATGGTTCAGCGCGCAGGGGGCGTAGGGATGAACACTGAAGCTTTCTTT.

The chain couples TRBV21-1 to TRBJ2-2; the table's D gene call, TRBD1, was not cross checked with the DNA. TRBV21-1 is termed a pseudogene. The CDR3 sequence is 14 residues long. DNA of the CDR3: TGTGCCAGCACCCAGGAATCGAACACCGGGGAGCTGTTTTTT. Amino acid sequence: CASTQESNTGELFF.

CDR3 sequence (DNA): TGTGCCAGTAGTCCCCGCGCGGGGGGTCTCTACTATGGCTACACCTTC. It codes for CASSPRAGGLYYGYTF. This chain links TRBV19 with TRBJ1-2, with a weak D call TRBD1 (5 bases). This CDR3 spans 16 amino acids. V was clipped by 5 bases and J by 3 bases, with 19 bases between them. Per germline, CDR1 LNHDA and CDR2 SQIVND (reference sequence).

The chain combines TRBV5-4 with TRBJ2-7; TRBD1 matches at 11 bases. Germline assignment: CDR1 SGHNT and CDR2 YYREEE (reference sequence). After removal of 4 bases from V and 7 bases from J, the junction contained 10 bases not matched to a gene. The CDR3 spans 15 residues. This CDR3 reads CASSPGGQGVREQYF. The CDR3 DNA follows: TGTGCCAGCAGCCCAGGGGGACAGGGGGTGAGGGAGCAGTACTTC.

A single count supports this clone. The chain combines TRBV5-1 with TRBJ2-6, with unresolved D. V gave up 6 bases and J gave up 0 bases, with 7 bases separating them. From germline, CDR1 is SGHRS and CDR2 YFSETQ. The CDR3 has 14 amino acids. CDR3 in DNA: TGCGCCAGCACCAAAATCTCTGGGGCCAACGTCCTGACTTTC. Residues: CASTKISGANVLTF.

J is TRBJ2-2 and V is TRBV11-2; D is uncertain. The CDR3 loop spans 15 amino acids. The germline V gene has CDR1 SGHAT and CDR2 FQNNGV. V lost 1 base, J lost 4 bases, and 10 bases lay in between. The CDR3 sequence: CASSLGRVTTGELFF. CDR3 DNA: TGTGCCAGCAGCTTAGGTCGCGTAACCACCGGGGAGCTGTTTTTT.

This clone was seen only once. The J gene is TRBJ2-1, the V gene TRBV23-1; TRBD2 agrees at 16 bases. TRBV23-1 is labeled an ORF, and its function is uncertain. The ends lost 6 bases at V and 7 bases at J; junction bases unmatched: 12. This CDR3 region has 18 residues. In DNA, the CDR3 is TGCGCCAGCAGGCCTGGGACTAGCGGGAGGGCCAAGGTTAATGAGCAGTTCTTC. Amino acid sequence: CASRPGTSGRAKVNEQFF.

This clone was detected once. The V and J genes are TRBV19 and TRBJ2-5; TRBD2 aligns across 12 bases. The V gene's germline CDR1 is LNHDA and CDR2 SQIVND (reference sequence). V shed 4 bases, J shed 4 bases, and the junction held 10 bases outside the gene matches. The CDR3 is made up of 17 amino acids. The chain's CDR3 is CASSKPTLAGGRETQYF. In DNA form, the CDR3 reads TGTGCCAGTAGTAAACCTACCCTAGCGGGGGGGCGAGAGACCCAGTACTTC.

The chain employs TRBV6-5 and TRBJ1-5, with 8 nucleotides matching TRBD1. Germline assignment: CDR1 MNHEY and CDR2 SVGAGI. Trimming removed 6 bases from V and 1 base from J; junction bases left unmatched: 5. The CDR3 consists of 15 residues. The CDR3 DNA follows: TGTGCCAGCAGAACCGACAGGGGAAGCAATCAGCCCCAGCATTTT. Translated, it gives CASRTDRGSNQPQHF.

The chain joins TRBV4-2 to TRBJ2-3; D uncertain. CDR1 LGHNA and CDR2 YNFKEQ come from the germline V gene. There are 14 residues in the CDR3. V lost 0 bases and J lost 4, with 8 bases in between. CDR3 region: CASSQDAAADTQYF. Written as DNA, the CDR3 is TGTGCCAGCAGCCAAGATGCGGCGGCAGATACGCAGTATTTT.

The table lists this clone with a count of one. As DNA, the CDR3 is TGCGCCAGCAGCTTGGGACTAGCGGGATTTGGGGCCTACAATGAGCAGTTCTTC. It encodes CASSLGLAGFGAYNEQFF. The chain joins TRBV5-1 to TRBJ2-1; 11 bases are shared with TRBD2. This CDR3 has 18 amino acids. Germline lookup yields CDR1 SGHRS and CDR2 YFSETQ. V was pared by 0 bases and J by 2 bases, with 7 bases of the junction left unmatched.

This clone was recorded a few times. The chain is built from TRBV6-1 and TRBJ2-7; 8 bases match TRBD2. The CDR3 runs 13 residues. V lost 7 bases and J lost 5; bases outside the gene matches: 7. Germline CDR1 is MNHNS and CDR2 is SASEGT. CDR3 bases: TGTGCCAGCAAGAATGCAGCGGGAGACGAGCAGTACTTC. The encoded protein is CASKNAAGDEQYF.

The J gene is TRBJ2-1, the V gene TRBV6-1, with TRBD2 matching over 8 bases. The CDR3 length is 18 residues. The germline V gene encodes CDR1 MNHNS and CDR2 SASEGT. V was clipped by 4 bases and J by 2 bases; unmatched bases: 13. The CDR3 bases are TGTGCCAGCAGTGGGCCGCCCCAAGCGGGAGTGCCCTACAATGAGCAGTTCTTC. Translated: CASSGPPQAGVPYNEQFF.

V usage is TRBV27 and J usage is TRBJ2-1; TRBD2 matches 13 bases. Germline CDR1 and CDR2: MNHEY and SMNVEV (reference sequence). This CDR3 spans 18 amino acids. V was clipped by 0 bases and J by 5 bases; unmatched bases: 7. As DNA, the CDR3 is TGTGCCAGCAGTTTATCGCCATGGACTAGCGGGAGAGACAATGAGCAGTTCTTC. It is translated as CASSLSPWTSGRDNEQFF.

This sequence joins TRBV5-4 and TRBJ2-7, with TRBD1 matching over 9 bases. V lost 3 bases to trimming and J lost 5 bases; unmatched junction nucleotides: 9. The germline CDR1 and CDR2 sequences are SGHNT and YYREEE (reference sequence). This CDR3 has 15 amino acids. This CDR3 reads CASSSKGQGTHEQYF. CDR3 DNA: TGTGCCAGCAGCTCTAAGGGACAGGGCACCCACGAGCAGTACTTC.

In regard to this clone: Germline is not matched at one junction end, which may reflect a read error. V usage is TRBV27 and J usage is TRBJ2-5; D might be TRBD2 (5 bases). Per the germline V gene, CDR1 is MNHEY and CDR2 is SMNVEV (reference sequence). The CDR3 extends over 16 amino acids. CDR3 DNA sequence: TGTGCCAGCCGTTTTTCGCGAGGGCAAACCCAAGAGACCCAGTACTTC. Amino acid sequence: CASRFSRGQTQETQYF.

This chain's CDR3 is CASSPRGEQFF. CDR3 nucleotides: TGCGCCAGCAGCCCCAGGGGTGAGCAGTTCTTC. The rearrangement links TRBV4-1 to TRBJ2-1; D may be TRBD1 (6 bases). Germline V gene data show CDR1 as MGHRA and CDR2 as YSYEKL. The CDR3 length is 11 residues. Trimming cost V 4 bases and J 9 bases, with 7 bases left between them.

This rearrangement joins TRBV6-7 to TRBJ2-7; 9 nucleotides line up with TRBD1. TRBV6-7 is an ORF, with its function uncertain. V was clipped by 2 bases and J by 4 bases; unmatched bases: 6. The CDR3 contains 15 residues. In DNA, the CDR3 is TGTGCCAGCAGTTACCCTCGGGACAGGGTTTACGAGCAGTACTTC. Translated: CASSYPRDRVYEQYF.

The chain employs TRBV5-4 and TRBJ2-2, with D maybe TRBD1 (6 bases). The germline gives CDR1 SGHNT, CDR2 YYREEE (reference sequence). The CDR3 is 18 residues long. V was trimmed by 3 bases and J by 5 bases, leaving 23 bases between them. The CDR3 DNA reads as TGTGCCAGCAGCTCCCCCAGGACCGGGACAACTCGTACCGGGGAGCTGTTTTTT. This gives the protein CASSSPRTGTTRTGELFF.

This clone was counted between two and nine times. J is TRBJ1-1 and V is TRBV18; D might be TRBD1 (6 bases). This CDR3 has 14 residues. Trimming removed 5 bases from V and 8 bases from J, with 18 bases in between. The V gene's germline CDR1 is KGHSH and CDR2 LQKENI. CDR3 sequence (DNA): TGTGCCAGCTCAGACGCCCAGGGGCGAGGAGAAGCTTTCTTT. Encoded protein: CASSDAQGRGEAFF.

The chain's CDR3 is CASSSDRGLGDTQYF. CDR3 DNA: TGCGCCAGCAGCTCTGACAGGGGGCTAGGAGATACGCAGTATTTT. This chain connects TRBV5-1 to TRBJ2-3, with 10 bases matching TRBD1. The germline V gene encodes CDR1 SGHRS and CDR2 YFSETQ. The CDR3 is 15 amino acids. V trimming: 3 bases; J trimming: 5 bases; junction bases outside the gene matches: 6. The full variable domain, rest sourced from reference TRBV5-1 and TRBJ2-3, is KAGVTQTPRYLIKTRGQQVTLSCSPISGHRSVSWYQQTPGQGLQFLFEYFSETQRNKGNFPGRFSGRQFSNSRSEMNVSTLELGDSALYLCASSSDRGLGDTQYFGPGTRLTVL.

The chain is built from TRBV25-1 and TRBJ2-6; TRBD1 aligns across 8 bases. Germline assignment: CDR1 MGHDK and CDR2 SYGVNS. This CDR3 region has 16 residues. V lost 6 bases, J lost 0 bases, and 4 bases stayed unmatched. CDR3 protein: CASSGQGISGANVLTF. The CDR3 bases are TGTGCCAGCAGCGGACAGGGAATCTCTGGGGCCAACGTCCTGACTTTC.

The chain recombines TRBV5-6 with TRBJ2-1; 8 bases are a match to TRBD2. The trim removed 2 bases at V and 6 bases at J, leaving 10 bases unmatched. Germline V lookup: CDR1 SGHDT, CDR2 YYEEEE. The CDR3 extends over 16 amino acids. The CDR3 nucleotides are TGTGCCAGCAGCTTTACGGGGACTAGGGACGGCAATGAGCAGTTCTTC. Protein: CASSFTGTRDGNEQFF.